A selection of T cell receptor beta chains follows, all from one sample in a study of cytomegalovirus exposure and HLA in healthy donors. The method was immunoSEQ multiplex PCR; TCRdb's version includes in-frame clones alone and lacks a portion of them. The sample lists about 130,000 clones, around four fifths occurring once. Sequencing used PBMCs. All receptors derive from a boy aged 5-17 years in good health and CMV-seronegative. The conserved cysteine and the conserved F or W are not part of the CDR3 here. Each record gives: clone size, J gene, V gene, CDR3 protein. Clone size appears in some rows only: once, few, many, or a class for an expanded clone.

-	TRBJ1-3	TRBV11-3	ASSLTGLGNTIY
-	TRBJ1-2	TRBV5-1	ASRQGQAANYGYT
-	TRBJ1-1	TRBV29-1	SVYRVMNTEAF
-	TRBJ2-7	TRBV7-2	ASSPGGSPYEQY
-	TRBJ2-3	TRBV7-9	ASSLELTDTQY
-	TRBJ1-5	TRBV5-5	ASSLQGLQQPQH
-	TRBJ1-4	TRBV2	ASREGEGEKLF
few	TRBJ2-6	TRBV5-1	ASSPQTSGSSGANVLT
-	TRBJ1-5	TRBV27	ASSYYSNQPQH
-	TRBJ1-1	TRBV7-9	ASSRNPGQGYTEAF
-	TRBJ2-3	TRBV6-5	ASSSGTSYTQY
-	TRBJ2-7	TRBV15	ATSSPFQGAFDEQY
-	TRBJ2-7	TRBV27	ASRPGQSYEQY
-	TRBJ1-1	TRBV2	ASSSDSNTEAF
-	TRBJ2-7	TRBV6-1	ASGDRSSYEQY
-	TRBJ1-5	TRBV27	ASSLTGSNQPQH
-	TRBJ1-1	TRBV6-6	ASRRTMNTEAF
-	TRBJ2-7	TRBV5-1	ASSSGTVYEQY
-	TRBJ1-1	TRBV12-5	ASGPTGEVYGF
-	TRBJ2-2	TRBV10-3	AISDDTGELF
-	TRBJ2-4	TRBV5-6	ASSQGGGRNIQY
few	TRBJ2-1	TRBV29-1	SVGLAYSYNEQF
-	TRBJ2-1	TRBV19	ASSIGLAGEDEQF
-	TRBJ1-2	TRBV27	ASSLRGGSGYGYT
-	TRBJ2-7	TRBV9	ASSGGTSGSSYEQY
-	TRBJ2-3	TRBV30	AWNKGRGLPTSTDTQY
-	TRBJ2-7	TRBV10-3	ATHRGQAYEQY
-	TRBJ2-1	TRBV2	ASSEVLAGAWEQF
-	TRBJ2-1	TRBV19	ASSPGLAAVEQF
-	TRBJ1-2	TRBV27	ASSQDMGGDGYT
-	TRBJ2-5	TRBV29-1	SVDPGKETQY
few	TRBJ2-7	TRBV5-4	ASSGPSSYEQY
few	TRBJ2-7	TRBV16	ASRPQGGSYEQY
-	TRBJ2-7	TRBV15	ATSRGGGSTYEQY
-	TRBJ1-1	TRBV5-1	ASSLERARIEAF
-	TRBJ1-1	TRBV18	ASSPQGANTEAF
-	TRBJ1-4	TRBV7-2	ASSFGEKLF
-	TRBJ2-1	TRBV6-5	ASKRAVSYNEQF
-	TRBJ2-5	TRBV6-1	ASSDLAGGVETQY
-	TRBJ2-7	TRBV29-1	SVDNGSSRQY
-	TRBJ2-5	TRBV5-1	ASSLETLETQY
-	TRBJ1-5	TRBV27	ASSLHRGDGQPQH
-	TRBJ2-6	TRBV7-2	ASSLNRAGANVLT
-	TRBJ2-2	TRBV10-3	AISDVSISLAAGELF